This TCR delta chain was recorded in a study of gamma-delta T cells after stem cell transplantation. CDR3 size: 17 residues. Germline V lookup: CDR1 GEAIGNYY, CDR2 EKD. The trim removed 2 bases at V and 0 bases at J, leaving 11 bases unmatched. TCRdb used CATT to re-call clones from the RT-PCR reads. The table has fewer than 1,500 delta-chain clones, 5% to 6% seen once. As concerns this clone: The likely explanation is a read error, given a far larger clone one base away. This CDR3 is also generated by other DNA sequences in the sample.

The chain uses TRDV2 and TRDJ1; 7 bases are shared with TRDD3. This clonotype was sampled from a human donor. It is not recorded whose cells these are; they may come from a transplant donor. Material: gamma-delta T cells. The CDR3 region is CACDKLTGGFYTDKLIF. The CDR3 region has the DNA TGTGCCTGTGACAAACTTACCGGGGGATTCTACACCGATAAACTCATCTTT.